Presented here are 26 T cell receptor beta chains from one specimen sequenced in a study of shared clonotypes between healthy human individuals. Only in-frame clones appear in the TCRdb table, and some are missing; sequencing was by immunoSEQ multiplex PCR. The sample yields just over 2,000,000 clones, roughly 95% seen once. Sample: naive CD4+ T cells sorted from blood. The subset was: CD45RA+ positively selected. The receptors stem from a man younger than 35 in good health.

In the case of this clone: The identical CDR3 is also encoded by other nucleotide sequences in the sample. V gene TRBV6-5 combines with J gene TRBJ1-6; D is ambiguous. The CDR3 runs 15 residues. Germline V lookup: CDR1 MNHEY, CDR2 SVGAGI. V lost 0 bases to trimming and J lost 10 bases, with 13 bases between them. The CDR3 coding sequence is TGTGCCAGCAGTTACTCGGGCGGGAGTGGGTCACCCCTCCACTTT. This encodes CASSYSGGSGSPLHF.

V usage is TRBV29-1 and J usage is TRBJ2-3; tentatively, D is TRBD1 or TRBD2 (6 bases each). The CDR3 covers 11 residues. Germline CDR1 and CDR2: SQVTM and ANQGSEA. The CDR3, as DNA: TGCTCGGGGGCCTACACAGATACGCAGTATTTT. Its translation is CSGAYTDTQYF.

Of note for this clone: At one end, the junction sequence differs from germline, possibly due to a read error. This chain joins TRBV7-7 and TRBJ2-1, with D possibly matching TRBD2 (6 bases). Germline V CDR1 and CDR2: SSHAT, FNYEAQ (reference sequence). CDR3 length: 14 amino acids. The CDR3 reads CASSLGGTYNEQFF. The CDR3 DNA is TGTGCTAGCAGCTTAGGCGGGACCTACAATGAGCAGTTCTTC.

Remarks on this clone: Other nucleotide sequences in the sample specify the same CDR3. V and J are TRBV5-1 and TRBJ2-7; TRBD1 matches 8 bases. CDR3 length: 14 amino acids. CDR1 is SGHRS, CDR2 YFSETQ, per germline. V shed 5 bases and J 3 bases; nucleotides not matched to a gene: 7. CDR3 nucleotide sequence: TGCGCCAGCAGTCTTGGGACAGGAGGCTACGAGCAGTACTTC. Translated: CASSLGTGGYEQYF.

CDR3 in DNA: TGCGCCAGCAGTGAGGCGAGACAGTTTCACTATGGCTACACCTTC. Protein sequence: CASSEARQFHYGYTF. The V gene is TRBV10-2, the J gene TRBJ1-2, with D possibly TRBD1 on 5 matching bases. Germline CDR1 WSHSY, CDR2 SAAADI. This CDR3 comprises 15 residues. The germline V and J ends were trimmed by 2 bases and 3 bases, with 13 bases remaining between them.

The chain is built from TRBV5-1 and TRBJ2-3; D may be TRBD1 (6 bases). Germline lookup yields CDR1 SGHRS and CDR2 YFSETQ. The CDR3 totals 15 residues. With 4 bases removed from V and 3 bases from J, the gap between germline ends came to 15 bases. The CDR3 nucleotides read TGCGCCAGCAGCCCGGTCGCCCAGGGGACAGATACGCAGTATTTT. Translating gives CASSPVAQGTDTQYF.

This clone came up once. This chain links TRBV6-1 with TRBJ1-5; the D gene is possibly TRBD1 (5 bases). The CDR3 is 14 residues long. V lost 4 bases and J 4 bases, leaving 11 bases between the germline ends. Germline values: CDR1 MNHNS, CDR2 SASEGT. As DNA, the CDR3 is TGTGCCAGCAGTGGGACACGAAATAATCAGCCCCAGCATTTT. Amino acid sequence: CASSGTRNNQPQHF.

CDR3 nucleotides: TGTGCCATCAGTCTCGGGACAAACCAAGAGACCCAGTACTTC. Residues: CAISLGTNQETQYF. This sequence joins TRBV10-3 and TRBJ2-5; perhaps TRBD1 as D (6 bases). The germline V and J ends were trimmed by 5 bases and 0 bases, with 10 bases remaining between them. CDR1 is ENHRY, CDR2 SYGVKD, per germline. The CDR3 loop spans 14 amino acids.

This chain uses TRBV10-3 with TRBJ1-1; TRBD1 matches 8 bases. Looked up from germline, CDR1 is ENHRY and CDR2 is SYGVKD. This CDR3 region has 13 residues. The ends lost 4 bases at V and 4 bases at J; junction bases unmatched: 2. CDR3 region: CAISGTGGTEAFF. Here the CDR3 DNA reads TGTGCCATCAGTGGCACAGGGGGCACTGAAGCTTTCTTT.

This chain connects TRBV12-1 to TRBJ2-5. TRBV12-1 is labeled a pseudogene. The CDR3 sequence is 17 residues long. The CDR3 reads CASSFGALFLGEETQYF. DNA for the CDR3: TGTGCCAGCAGCTTTGGGGCGCTATTTTTGGGGGAAGAGACCCAGTACTTC.

The chain carries TRBV30 and TRBJ1-4, with D possibly being TRBD1 (6 bases). The CDR3 runs to 13 residues. V lost 2 bases, J lost 11 bases, and 15 bases lay in between. The germline CDR1 and CDR2 sequences are GTSNPN and SVGIG (reference sequence). The CDR3 region is CAWSIQGLFKLFF. The CDR3 nucleotides read TGTGCCTGGAGTATACAGGGATTGTTTAAACTGTTTTTT. The full variable domain, completed using reference TRBV30 and TRBJ1-4, is SQTIHQWPATLVQPVGSPLSLECTVEGTSNPNLYWYRQAAGRGLQLLFYSVGIGQISSEVPQNLSASRPQDRQFILSSKKLLLSDSGFYLCAWSIQGLFKLFFGSGTQLSVL.

A word on this clone: The same CDR3 arises from other DNA sequences in this sample as well. The rearrangement uses TRBV30 and TRBJ2-5; D is unclear. Germline V gene sequence: CDR1 GTSNPN, CDR2 SVGIG (reference sequence). This CDR3 is built from 11 residues. V was shortened by 4 bases and J by 5 bases, with 8 bases between the two germline ends. Here the CDR3 reads CAWNSRETQYF. As DNA, the CDR3 is TGTGCCTGGAATAGTAGGGAGACCCAGTACTTC.

The rearrangement uses TRBV9 and TRBJ2-7; 12 nucleotides agree with TRBD2. From germline, CDR1 is SGDLS and CDR2 YYNGEE. Trimming cost V 4 bases and J 0 bases; bases outside gene matches: 5. The CDR3 runs 16 residues. The CDR3 loop is CASSPGLAGSSYEQYF. The CDR3 DNA follows: TGTGCCAGCAGCCCCGGACTAGCGGGGAGCTCCTACGAGCAGTACTTC.

V usage is TRBV5-1 and J usage is TRBJ2-2; possibly TRBD1 for D (6 bases). Looked up from germline, CDR1 is SGHRS and CDR2 is YFSETQ. This CDR3 region has 14 residues. Trimming shortened V by 4 bases and J by 5 bases, and 12 bases separated the two germline ends. This CDR3 is CASSIRTGTGELFF. For the CDR3, the DNA is TGCGCCAGCAGCATCCGAACAGGGACCGGGGAGCTGTTTTTT.

The V call is TRBV11-2, the J call TRBJ1-1; tentatively, D is TRBD1 (5 bases). In germline, CDR1 is SGHAT, CDR2 FQNNGV. This CDR3 is built from 13 residues. V was clipped by 3 bases and J by 3 bases, with 8 bases between them. The CDR3 region has the DNA TGTGCCAGCAGCTTCGGGGCAGACACTGAAGCTTTCTTT. This translates into CASSFGADTEAFF.

This clone has at least ten counts. The V and J genes are TRBV29-1 and TRBJ1-6; D gene ambiguous. From germline, CDR1 is SQVTM and CDR2 ANQGSEA. Trimming cost V 4 bases and J 6 bases, with 13 bases left between them. The CDR3 covers 14 residues. The CDR3 loop is CSVAGLGPNSPLHF. CDR3 DNA sequence: TGCAGCGTTGCCGGACTCGGGCCTAATTCACCCCTCCACTTT.

The chain links TRBV5-1 to TRBJ1-6; 7 bases are a match to TRBD1. The V gene end was trimmed by 4 bases and the J gene end by 6 bases; junction bases not matched to a gene: 10. The CDR3 consists of 16 residues. Germline CDR1 and CDR2: SGHRS and YFSETQ. The CDR3 is CASSPGTANVNSPLHF. In DNA, the CDR3 is TGCGCCAGCAGCCCGGGGACAGCCAACGTTAATTCACCCCTCCACTTT.

About this clone itself: A read error is possible here, since a much larger clone lies one base away. The genes are TRBV7-9 and TRBJ1-1, with D possibly matching TRBD1 (5 bases). This CDR3 region has 13 residues. The germline CDR1 and CDR2 sequences are SEHNR and FQNEAQ (reference sequence). The V end lost 5 bases, the J end lost 0 bases, and 7 bases lay between the germline ends. This CDR3 reads CASSPQVNTEAFF. The DNA of the CDR3 is TGTGCCAGCAGCCCACAGGTGAACACTGAAGCTTTCTTT.

The rearrangement links TRBV5-1 to TRBJ2-3; a possible D gene is TRBD1 (6 bases). The germline V gene encodes CDR1 SGHRS and CDR2 YFSETQ. This CDR3 is built from 14 residues. V dropped 4 bases and J dropped 4 bases, with 13 bases sitting between them. The CDR3 protein is CASSRDRWADTQYF. CDR3 coding DNA: TGCGCCAGCAGCCGCGACAGGTGGGCAGATACGCAGTATTTT.

The chain combines TRBV10-3 with TRBJ2-7, with TRBD1 matching 10 bases. The CDR3 is made up of 16 amino acids. The ends lost 2 bases at V and 9 bases at J; junction bases unmatched: 13. From germline, CDR1 is ENHRY and CDR2 SYGVKD. The CDR3 DNA follows: TGTGCCATCAGTGAGCCTTCTCCCGGGACAGGGGTCGTGCAGTACTTC. Translated, it gives CAISEPSPGTGVVQYF.

V and J are TRBV2 and TRBJ1-2; TRBD1 might be the D (6 bases). Trimming took 8 bases from V and 5 from J, leaving 12 bases between them. Germline CDR1 and CDR2: SNHLY and FYNNEI. There are 12 residues in the CDR3. CDR3 residues: CASSKGGYGYTF. The DNA of the CDR3 is TGTGCCAGCTCGAAGGGGGGTTATGGCTACACCTTC.

A remark on this clone: This sample also contains other DNA sequences that code for the same CDR3. V is TRBV27 and J is TRBJ1-1; 8 bases match TRBD1. Germline V gene data show CDR1 as MNHEY and CDR2 as SMNVEV (reference sequence). V lost 8 bases, J lost 1 base, and 3 bases stayed unmatched. This CDR3 has 13 residues. The CDR3 here is CASRGTGNTEAFF. The CDR3 DNA follows: TGTGCCAGCCGCGGGACAGGGAACACTGAAGCTTTCTTT.

This chain links TRBV9 with TRBJ2-6; TRBD1 agrees at 8 bases. Germline-derived CDR1 and CDR2 are SGDLS and YYNGEE. CDR3 size: 17 residues. With V trimmed by 3 bases and J by 1 base, 6 bases remained unmatched. The CDR3 region is CASSGPRGRSGANVLTF. CDR3 DNA sequence: TGTGCCAGCAGCGGGCCCAGGGGGCGATCTGGGGCCAACGTCCTGACTTTC. The full variable domain, with the rest looked up from reference TRBV9 and TRBJ2-6, is DSGVTQTPKHLITATGQRVTLRCSPRSGDLSVYWYQQSLDQGLQFLIQYYNGEERAKGNILERFSAQQFPDLHSELNLSSLELGDSALYFCASSGPRGRSGANVLTFGAGSRLTVL.

V gene TRBV25-1 combines with J gene TRBJ2-2, with 10 bases that match TRBD1. V lost 6 bases to trimming and J lost 5 bases; unmatched junction nucleotides: 12. CDR3 length equals 17 residues. Germline CDR1 MGHDK, CDR2 SYGVNS. The CDR3 reads CASSRREGQGRTGELFF. The CDR3 coding sequence is TGTGCCAGCAGCCGTAGGGAGGGACAGGGGAGGACCGGGGAGCTGTTTTTT.

The V call is TRBV9, the J call TRBJ2-3; perhaps TRBD1 as D (6 bases). This CDR3 region has 16 residues. Germline CDR1 is SGDLS and CDR2 is YYNGEE. V dropped 2 bases and J dropped 2 bases, with 15 bases sitting between them. The CDR3 reads CASSVGGSGHTDTQYF. The DNA for the CDR3 is TGTGCCAGCAGCGTTGGGGGCTCGGGTCACACAGATACGCAGTATTTT.

V gene TRBV5-6 combines with J gene TRBJ2-7; 10 positions match TRBD2. The CDR3 runs 15 residues. Germline values: CDR1 SGHDT, CDR2 YYEEEE. With V trimmed by 3 bases and J by 2 bases, 5 bases remained unmatched. This CDR3 reads CASSSRTSGTYEQYF. CDR3 in DNA: TGTGCCAGCAGCTCAAGGACTAGCGGCACCTACGAGCAGTACTTC. Using reference TRBV5-6 and TRBJ2-7 for the parts outside the CDR3, the full variable domain is DAGVTQSPTHLIKTRGQQVTLRCSPKSGHDTVSWYQQALGQGPQFIFQYYEEEERQRGNFPDRFSGHQFPNYSSELNVNALLLGDSALYLCASSSRTSGTYEQYFGPGTRLTVT.